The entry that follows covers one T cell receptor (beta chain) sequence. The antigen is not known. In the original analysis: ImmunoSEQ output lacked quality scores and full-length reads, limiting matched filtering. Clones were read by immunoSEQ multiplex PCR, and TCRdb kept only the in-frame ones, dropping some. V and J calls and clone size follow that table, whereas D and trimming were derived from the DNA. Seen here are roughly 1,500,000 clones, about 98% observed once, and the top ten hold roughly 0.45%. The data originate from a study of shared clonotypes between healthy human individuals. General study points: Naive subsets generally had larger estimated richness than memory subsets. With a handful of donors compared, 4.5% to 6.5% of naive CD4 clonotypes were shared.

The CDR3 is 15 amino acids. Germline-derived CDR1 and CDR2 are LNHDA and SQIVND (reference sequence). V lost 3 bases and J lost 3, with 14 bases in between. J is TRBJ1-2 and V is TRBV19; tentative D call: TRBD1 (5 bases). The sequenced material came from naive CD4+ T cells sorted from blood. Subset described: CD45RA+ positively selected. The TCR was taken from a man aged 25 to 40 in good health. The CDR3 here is CASSITPQAHYGYTF. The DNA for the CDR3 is TGTGCCAGTAGTATCACCCCACAGGCGCACTATGGCTACACCTTC. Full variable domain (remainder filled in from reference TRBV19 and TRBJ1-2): DGGITQSPKYLFRKEGQNVTLSCEQNLNHDAMYWYRQDPGQGLRLIYYSQIVNDFQKGDIAEGYSVSREKKESFPLTVTSAQKNPTAFYLCASSITPQAHYGYTFGSGTRLTVV.